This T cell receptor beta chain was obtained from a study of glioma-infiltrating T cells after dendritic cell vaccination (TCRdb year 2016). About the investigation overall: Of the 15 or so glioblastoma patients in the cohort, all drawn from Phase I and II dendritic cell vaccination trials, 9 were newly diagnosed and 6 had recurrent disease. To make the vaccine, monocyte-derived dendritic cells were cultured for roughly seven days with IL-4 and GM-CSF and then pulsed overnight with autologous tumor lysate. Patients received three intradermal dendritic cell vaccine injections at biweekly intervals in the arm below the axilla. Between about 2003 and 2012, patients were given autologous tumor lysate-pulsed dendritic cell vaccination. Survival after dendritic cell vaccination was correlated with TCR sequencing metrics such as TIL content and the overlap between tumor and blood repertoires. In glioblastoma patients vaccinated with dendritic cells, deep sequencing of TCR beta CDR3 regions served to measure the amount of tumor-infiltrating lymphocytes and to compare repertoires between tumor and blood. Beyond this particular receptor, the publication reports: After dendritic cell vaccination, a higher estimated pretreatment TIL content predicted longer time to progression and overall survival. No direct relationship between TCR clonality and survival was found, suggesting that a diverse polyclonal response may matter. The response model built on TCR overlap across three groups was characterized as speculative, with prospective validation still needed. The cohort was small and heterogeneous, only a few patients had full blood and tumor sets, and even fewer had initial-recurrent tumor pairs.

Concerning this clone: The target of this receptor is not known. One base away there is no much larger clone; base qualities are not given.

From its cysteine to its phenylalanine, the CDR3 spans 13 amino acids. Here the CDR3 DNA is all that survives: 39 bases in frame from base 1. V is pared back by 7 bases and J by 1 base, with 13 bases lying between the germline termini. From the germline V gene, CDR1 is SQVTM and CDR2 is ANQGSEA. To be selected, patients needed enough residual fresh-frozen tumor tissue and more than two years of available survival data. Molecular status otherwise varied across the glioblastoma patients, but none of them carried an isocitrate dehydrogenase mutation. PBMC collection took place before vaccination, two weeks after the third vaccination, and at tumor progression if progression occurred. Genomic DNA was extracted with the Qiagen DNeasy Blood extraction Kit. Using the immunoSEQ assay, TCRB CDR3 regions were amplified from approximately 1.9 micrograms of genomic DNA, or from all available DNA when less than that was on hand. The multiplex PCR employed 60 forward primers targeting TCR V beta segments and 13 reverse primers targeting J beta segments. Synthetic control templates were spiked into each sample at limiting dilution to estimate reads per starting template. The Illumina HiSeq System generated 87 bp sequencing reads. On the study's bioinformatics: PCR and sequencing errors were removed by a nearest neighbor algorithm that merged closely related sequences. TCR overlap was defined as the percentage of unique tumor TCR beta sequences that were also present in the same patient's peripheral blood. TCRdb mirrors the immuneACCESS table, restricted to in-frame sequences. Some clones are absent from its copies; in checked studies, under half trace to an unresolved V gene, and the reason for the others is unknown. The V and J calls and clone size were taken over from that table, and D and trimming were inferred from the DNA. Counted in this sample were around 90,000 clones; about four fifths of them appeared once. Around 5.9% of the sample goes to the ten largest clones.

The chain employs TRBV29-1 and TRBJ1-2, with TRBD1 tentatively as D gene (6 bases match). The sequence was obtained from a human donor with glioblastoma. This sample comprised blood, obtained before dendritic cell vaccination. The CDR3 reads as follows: CSAMGADNYGYTF. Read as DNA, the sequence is TGCAGCGCGATGGGGGCCGATAACTATGGCTACACCTTC.